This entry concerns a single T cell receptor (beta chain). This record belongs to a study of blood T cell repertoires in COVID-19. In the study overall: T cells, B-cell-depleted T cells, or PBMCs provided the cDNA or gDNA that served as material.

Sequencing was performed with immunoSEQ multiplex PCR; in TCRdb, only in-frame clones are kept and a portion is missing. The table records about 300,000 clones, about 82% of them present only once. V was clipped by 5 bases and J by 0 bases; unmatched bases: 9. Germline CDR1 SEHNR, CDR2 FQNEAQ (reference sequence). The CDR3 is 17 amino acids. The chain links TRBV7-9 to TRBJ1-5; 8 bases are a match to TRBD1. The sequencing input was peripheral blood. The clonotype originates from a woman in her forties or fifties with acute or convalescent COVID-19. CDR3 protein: CASSISGTGNSNQPQHF. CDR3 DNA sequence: TGTGCCAGCAGCATCTCCGGGACAGGTAATAGCAATCAGCCCCAGCATTTT.